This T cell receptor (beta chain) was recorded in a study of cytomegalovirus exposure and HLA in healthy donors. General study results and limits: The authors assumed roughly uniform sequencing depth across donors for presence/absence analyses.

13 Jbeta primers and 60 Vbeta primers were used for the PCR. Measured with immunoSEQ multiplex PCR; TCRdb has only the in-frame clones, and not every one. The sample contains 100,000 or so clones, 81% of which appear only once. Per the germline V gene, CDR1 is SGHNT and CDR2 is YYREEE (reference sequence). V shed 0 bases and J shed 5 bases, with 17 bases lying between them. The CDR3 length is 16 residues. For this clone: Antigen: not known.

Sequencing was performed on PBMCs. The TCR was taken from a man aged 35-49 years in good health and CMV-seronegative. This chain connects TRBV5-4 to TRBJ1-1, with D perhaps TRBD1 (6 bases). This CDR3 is CASSLGSGQFRTEAFF. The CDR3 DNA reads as TGTGCCAGCAGCTTGGGGTCCGGACAGTTCCGAACTGAAGCTTTCTTT.